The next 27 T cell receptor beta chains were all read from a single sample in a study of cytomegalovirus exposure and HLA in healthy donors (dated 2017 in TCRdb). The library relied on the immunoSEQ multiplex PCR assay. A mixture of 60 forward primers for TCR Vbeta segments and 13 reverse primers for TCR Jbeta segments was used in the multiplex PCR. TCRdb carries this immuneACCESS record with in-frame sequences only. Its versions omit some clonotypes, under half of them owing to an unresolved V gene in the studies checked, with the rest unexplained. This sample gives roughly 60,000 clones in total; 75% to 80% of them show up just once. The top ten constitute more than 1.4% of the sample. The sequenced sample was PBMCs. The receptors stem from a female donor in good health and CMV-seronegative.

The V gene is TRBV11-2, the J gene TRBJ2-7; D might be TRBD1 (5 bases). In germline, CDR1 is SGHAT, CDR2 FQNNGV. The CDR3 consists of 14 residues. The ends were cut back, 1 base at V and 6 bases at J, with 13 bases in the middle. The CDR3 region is CASSLVPSRGEQYF. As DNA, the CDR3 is TGTGCCAGCAGCTTAGTGCCTTCTAGGGGCGAGCAGTACTTC.

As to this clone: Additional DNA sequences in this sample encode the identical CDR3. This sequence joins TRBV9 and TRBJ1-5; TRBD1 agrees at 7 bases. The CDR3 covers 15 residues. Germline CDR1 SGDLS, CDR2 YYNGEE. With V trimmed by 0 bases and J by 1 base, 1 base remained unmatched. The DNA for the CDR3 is TGTGCCAGCAGCGTAGGGACAGGAAGCAATCAGCCCCAGCATTTT. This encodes CASSVGTGSNQPQHF.

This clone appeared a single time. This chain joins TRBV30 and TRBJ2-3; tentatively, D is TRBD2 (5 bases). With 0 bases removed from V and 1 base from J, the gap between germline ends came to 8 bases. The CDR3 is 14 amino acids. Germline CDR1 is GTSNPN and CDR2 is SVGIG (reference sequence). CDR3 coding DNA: TGTGCCTGGAGTGTAAGCGGTGGCACAGATACGCAGTATTTT. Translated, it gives CAWSVSGGTDTQYF.

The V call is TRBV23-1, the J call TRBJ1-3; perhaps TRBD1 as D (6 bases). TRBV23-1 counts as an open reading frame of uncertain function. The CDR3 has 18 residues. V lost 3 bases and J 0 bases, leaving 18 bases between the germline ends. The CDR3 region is CASSQDSLLPFSGNTIYF. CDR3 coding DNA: TGCGCCAGCAGTCAGGACAGCTTATTACCCTTCTCTGGAAACACCATATATTTT.

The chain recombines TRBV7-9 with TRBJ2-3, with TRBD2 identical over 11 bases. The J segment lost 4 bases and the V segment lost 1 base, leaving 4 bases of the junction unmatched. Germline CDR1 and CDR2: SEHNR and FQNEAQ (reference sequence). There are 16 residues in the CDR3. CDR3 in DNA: TGTGCCAGCAGCTTAGGTGTGACTAGCGGGGCAGATACGCAGTATTTT. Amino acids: CASSLGVTSGADTQYF.

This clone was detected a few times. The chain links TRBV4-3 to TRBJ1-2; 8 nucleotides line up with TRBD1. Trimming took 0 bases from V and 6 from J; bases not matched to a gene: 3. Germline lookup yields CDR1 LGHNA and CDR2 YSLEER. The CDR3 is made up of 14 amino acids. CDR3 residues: CASSQETGDDGYTF. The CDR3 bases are TGCGCCAGCAGCCAAGAGACAGGGGATGATGGCTACACCTTC.

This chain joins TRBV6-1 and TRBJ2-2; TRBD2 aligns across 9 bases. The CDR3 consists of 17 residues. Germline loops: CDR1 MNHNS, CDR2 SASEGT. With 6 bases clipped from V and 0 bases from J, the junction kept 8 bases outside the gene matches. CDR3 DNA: TGTGCCAGCAGCGAACCGGGACTAGCTGCGAACACCGGGGAGCTGTTTTTT. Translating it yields CASSEPGLAANTGELFF.

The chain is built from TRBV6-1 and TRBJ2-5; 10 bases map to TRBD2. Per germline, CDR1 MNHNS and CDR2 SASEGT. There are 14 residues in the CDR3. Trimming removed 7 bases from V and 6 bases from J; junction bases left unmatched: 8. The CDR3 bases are TGTGCCAGCACAAGCGGGGGGGCTGCCCAGACCCAGTACTTC. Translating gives CASTSGGAAQTQYF.

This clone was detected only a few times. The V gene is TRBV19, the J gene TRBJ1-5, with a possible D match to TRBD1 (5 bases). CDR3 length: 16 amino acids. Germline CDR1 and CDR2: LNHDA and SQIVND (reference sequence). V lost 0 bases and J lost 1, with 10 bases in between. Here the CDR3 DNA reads TGTGCCAGTAGTATAGAATGGGGGGTGAGCAATCAGCCCCAGCATTTT. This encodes CASSIEWGVSNQPQHF.

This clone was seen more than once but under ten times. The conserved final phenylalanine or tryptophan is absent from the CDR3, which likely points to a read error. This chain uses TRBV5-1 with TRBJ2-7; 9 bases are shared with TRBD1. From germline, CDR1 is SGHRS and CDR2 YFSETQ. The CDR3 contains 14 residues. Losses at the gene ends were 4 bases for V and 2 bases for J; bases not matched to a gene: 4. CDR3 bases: TGCGCCAGCAGCGGACAGGGGACCCCCTACGAGCAGTACCTC. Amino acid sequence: CASSGQGTPYEQYL.

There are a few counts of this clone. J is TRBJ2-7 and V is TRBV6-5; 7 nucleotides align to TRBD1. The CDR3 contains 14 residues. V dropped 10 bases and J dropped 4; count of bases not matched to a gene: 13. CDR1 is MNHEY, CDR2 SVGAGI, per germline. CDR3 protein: CATKRTGQTYEQYF. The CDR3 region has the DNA TGTGCCACCAAACGAACGGGACAGACGTACGAGCAGTACTTC.

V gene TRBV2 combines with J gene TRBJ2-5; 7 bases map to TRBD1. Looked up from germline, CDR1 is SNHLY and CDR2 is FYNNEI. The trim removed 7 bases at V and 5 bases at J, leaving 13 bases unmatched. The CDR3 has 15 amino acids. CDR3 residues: CASTYERGLGETQYF. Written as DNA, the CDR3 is TGTGCCAGCACCTACGAGAGGGGGCTTGGGGAGACCCAGTACTTC.

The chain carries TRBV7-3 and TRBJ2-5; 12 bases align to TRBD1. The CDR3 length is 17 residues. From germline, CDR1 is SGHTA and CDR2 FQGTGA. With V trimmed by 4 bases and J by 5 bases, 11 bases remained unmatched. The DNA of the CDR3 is TGTGCCAGCAGCTCTACCGGGACAGGGGGCTCTGGGGAGACCCAGTACTTC. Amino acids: CASSSTGTGGSGETQYF.

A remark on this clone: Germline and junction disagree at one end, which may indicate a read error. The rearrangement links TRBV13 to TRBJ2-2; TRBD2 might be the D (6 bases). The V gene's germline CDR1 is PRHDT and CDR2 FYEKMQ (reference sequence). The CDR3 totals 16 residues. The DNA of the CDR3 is TGTGCCAGCAGCATTCGAGACCTCCTGAACACCGGGGGGCTGTTTTTT. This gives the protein CASSIRDLLNTGGLFF. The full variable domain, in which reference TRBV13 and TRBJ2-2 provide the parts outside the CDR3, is AAGVIQSPRHLIKEKRETATLKCYPIPRHDTVYWYQQGPGQDPQFLISFYEKMQSDKGSIPDRFSAQQFSDYHSELNMSSLELGDSALYFCASSIRDLLNTGGLFFGEGSRLTVL.

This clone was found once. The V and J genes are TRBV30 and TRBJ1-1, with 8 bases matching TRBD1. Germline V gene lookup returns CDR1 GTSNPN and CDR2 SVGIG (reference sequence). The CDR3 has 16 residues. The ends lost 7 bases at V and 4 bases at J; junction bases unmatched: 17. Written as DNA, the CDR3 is TGTGCCTCTGATGGGGTTCAGGACAGGGCTATCACTGAAGCTTTCTTT. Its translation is CASDGVQDRAITEAFF.

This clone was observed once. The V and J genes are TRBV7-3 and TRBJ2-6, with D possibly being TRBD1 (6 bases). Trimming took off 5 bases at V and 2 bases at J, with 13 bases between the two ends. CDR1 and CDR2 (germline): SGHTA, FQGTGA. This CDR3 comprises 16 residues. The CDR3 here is CASSRQSGAGANVLTF. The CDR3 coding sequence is TGTGCCAGCAGCCGACAATCAGGGGCTGGGGCCAACGTCCTGACTTTC.

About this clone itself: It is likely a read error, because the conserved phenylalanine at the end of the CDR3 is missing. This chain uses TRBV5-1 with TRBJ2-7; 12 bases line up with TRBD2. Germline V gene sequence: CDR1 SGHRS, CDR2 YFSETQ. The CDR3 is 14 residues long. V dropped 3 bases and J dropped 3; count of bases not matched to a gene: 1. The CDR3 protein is CASSSTSGGYEQYL. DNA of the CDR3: TGCGCCAGCAGCTCGACTAGCGGGGGCTACGAGCAGTACCTC.

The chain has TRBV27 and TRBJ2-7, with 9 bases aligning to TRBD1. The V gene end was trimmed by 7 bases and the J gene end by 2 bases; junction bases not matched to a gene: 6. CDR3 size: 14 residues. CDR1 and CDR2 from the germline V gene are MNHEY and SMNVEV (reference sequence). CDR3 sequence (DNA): TGTGCCAGCACCACTGGACAGGGGCCCTACGAGCAGTACTTC. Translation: CASTTGQGPYEQYF.

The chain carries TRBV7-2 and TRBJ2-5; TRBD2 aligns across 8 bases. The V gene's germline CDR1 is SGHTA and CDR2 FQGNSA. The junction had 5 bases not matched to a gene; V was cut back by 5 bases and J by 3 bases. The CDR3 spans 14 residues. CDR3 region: CASSGTSGKETQYF. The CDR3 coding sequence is TGTGCCAGCAGCGGCACTAGCGGCAAAGAGACCCAGTACTTC.

This CDR3 is CATSSSSLGQANTGELFF. The CDR3 coding sequence is TGTGCCACCAGCAGTTCTAGCCTGGGACAGGCGAACACCGGGGAGCTGTTTTTT. The chain recombines TRBV15 with TRBJ2-2, with 8 bases matching TRBD1. The length of the CDR3 is 18 residues. Germline V gene data show CDR1 as LNHNV and CDR2 as YYDKDF (reference sequence). V was pared by 3 bases and J by 0 bases, with 9 bases of the junction left unmatched. Based on the CDR3 plus reference TRBV15 and TRBJ2-2, the full variable domain is DAMVIQNPRYQVTQFGKPVTLSCSQTLNHNVMYWYQQKSSQAPKLLFHYYDKDFNNEADTPDNFQSRRPNTSFCFLDIRSPGLGDTAMYLCATSSSSLGQANTGELFFGEGSRLTVL.

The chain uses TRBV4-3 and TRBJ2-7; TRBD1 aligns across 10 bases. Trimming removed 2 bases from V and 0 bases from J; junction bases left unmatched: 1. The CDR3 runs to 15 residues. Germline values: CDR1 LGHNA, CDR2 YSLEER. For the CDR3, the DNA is TGCGCCAGCAGCCAAAGGACAGGGGGCTCCTACGAGCAGTACTTC. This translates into CASSQRTGGSYEQYF.

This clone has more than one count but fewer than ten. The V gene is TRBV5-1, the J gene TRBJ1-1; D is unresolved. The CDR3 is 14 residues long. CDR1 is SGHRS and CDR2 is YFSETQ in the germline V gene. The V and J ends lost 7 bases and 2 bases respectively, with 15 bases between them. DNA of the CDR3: TGCGCCAGCCGTCTCTGGGAGGTTAACACTGAAGCTTTCTTT. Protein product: CASRLWEVNTEAFF. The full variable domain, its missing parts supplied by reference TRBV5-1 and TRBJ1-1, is KAGVTQTPRYLIKTRGQQVTLSCSPISGHRSVSWYQQTPGQGLQFLFEYFSETQRNKGNFPGRFSGRQFSNSRSEMNVSTLELGDSALYLCASRLWEVNTEAFFGQGTRLTVV.

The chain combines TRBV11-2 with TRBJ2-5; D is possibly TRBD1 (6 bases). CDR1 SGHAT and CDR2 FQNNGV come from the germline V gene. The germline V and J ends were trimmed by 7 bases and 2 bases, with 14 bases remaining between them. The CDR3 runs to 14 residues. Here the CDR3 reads CASTPFQGQETQYF. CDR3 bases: TGTGCCAGCACCCCGTTTCAGGGGCAAGAGACCCAGTACTTC.

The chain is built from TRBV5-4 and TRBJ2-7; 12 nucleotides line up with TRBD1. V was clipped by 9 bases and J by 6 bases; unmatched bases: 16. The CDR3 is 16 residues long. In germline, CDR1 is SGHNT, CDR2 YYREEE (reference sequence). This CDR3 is CATAQYRDRGLCEQYF. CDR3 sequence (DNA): TGTGCCACCGCCCAATACCGGGACAGGGGGCTGTGCGAGCAGTACTTC.

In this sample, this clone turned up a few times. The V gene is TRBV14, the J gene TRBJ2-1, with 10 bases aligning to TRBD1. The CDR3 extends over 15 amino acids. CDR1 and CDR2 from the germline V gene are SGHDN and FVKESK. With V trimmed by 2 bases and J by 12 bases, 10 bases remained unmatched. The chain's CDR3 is CASSQTGQGIGGQFF. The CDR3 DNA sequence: TGTGCCAGCAGCCAAACGGGACAGGGGATCGGAGGGCAGTTCTTC.

The CDR3 spells CASSPPEEVAQYF. CDR3 nucleotides: TGTGCCAGCTCACCACCGGAGGAGGTCGCGCAGTATTTT. This chain uses TRBV18 with TRBJ2-3, with TRBD2 as a possible D gene (5 bases). Germline-derived CDR1 and CDR2 are KGHSH and LQKENI. This CDR3 spans 13 amino acids. The V end was cut by 0 bases, the J end by 10 bases, with 11 bases between.

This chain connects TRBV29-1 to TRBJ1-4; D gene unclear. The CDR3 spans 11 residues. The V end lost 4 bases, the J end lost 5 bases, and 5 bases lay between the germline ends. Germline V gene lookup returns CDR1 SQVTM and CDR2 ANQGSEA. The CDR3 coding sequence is TGCAGCGTTGTGGGCAATGAAAAACTGTTTTTT. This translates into CSVVGNEKLFF. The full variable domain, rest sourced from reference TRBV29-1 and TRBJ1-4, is SAVISQKPSRDICQRGTSLTIQCQVDSQVTMMFWYRQQPGQSLTLIATANQGSEATYESGFVIDKFPISRPNLTFSTLTVSNMSPEDSSIYLCSVVGNEKLFFGSGTQLSVL.